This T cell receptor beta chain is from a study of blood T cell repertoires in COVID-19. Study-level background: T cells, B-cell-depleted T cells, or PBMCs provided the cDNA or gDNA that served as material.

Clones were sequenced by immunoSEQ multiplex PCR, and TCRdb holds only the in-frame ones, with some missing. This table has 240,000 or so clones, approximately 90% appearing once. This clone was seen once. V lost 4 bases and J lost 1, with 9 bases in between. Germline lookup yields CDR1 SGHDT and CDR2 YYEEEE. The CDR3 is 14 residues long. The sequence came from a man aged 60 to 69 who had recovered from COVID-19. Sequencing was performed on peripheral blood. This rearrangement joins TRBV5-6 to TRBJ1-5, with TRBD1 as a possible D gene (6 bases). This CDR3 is CASSRTGSNQPQHF. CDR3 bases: TGTGCCAGCAGCCGAACAGGGAGCAATCAGCCCCAGCATTTT.